This is a list of T cell receptor beta chains from one sample in a study of blood T cell repertoires in COVID-19. This table comes from immunoSEQ multiplex PCR, and its TCRdb copy is limited to in-frame clones, with some not included. Here the sample spans some 320,000 clones, roughly 90% being singletons. The sequencing sample was made of PBMCs or T cells enriched from blood (not recorded which). The origin of the receptors is a man aged 55 to 69 who had recovered from COVID-19. Both conserved end residues are part of each CDR3. D genes are given only for firm matches. Expanded clones get a size class; other rows say once, few or many, or leave the size out.

.,TRBV5-1,.,TRBJ1-1,CASSLAGQIEAFF,TGCGCCAGCAGCTTGGCCGGACAGATTGAAGCTTTCTTT
TRBD1,TRBV5-5,.,TRBJ2-3,CASSPQGADTQYF,TGTGCCAGCAGCCCGCAGGGGGCTGATACGCAGTATTTT
TRBD1,TRBV19,.,TRBJ1-4,CASSVPGQGNEKLFF,TGTGCCAGTAGTGTTCCGGGACAGGGGAATGAAAAACTGTTTTTT
TRBD2,TRBV19,.,TRBJ2-1,CASSIALAGGNYNEQFF,TGTGCCAGTAGTATTGCACTAGCGGGAGGGAATTACAATGAGCAGTTCTTC
TRBD2,TRBV9,.,TRBJ2-5,CASSVGPGGEETQYF,TGTGCCAGCAGCGTAGGACCGGGAGGGGAGGAGACCCAGTACTTC
TRBD2,TRBV29-1,.,TRBJ2-1,CSVGSIGGGIPNEQFF,TGCAGCGTGGGTTCGATCGGGGGAGGGATCCCCAATGAGCAGTTCTTC
TRBD1,TRBV5-4,.,TRBJ1-5,CASSQGQGQPQHF,TGTGCCAGCAGCCAAGGACAGGGTCAGCCCCAGCATTTT
.,TRBV6-1,.,TRBJ2-1,CASSEVGPYNEQFF,TGTGCCAGCAGTGAAGTTGGGCCGTACAATGAGCAGTTCTTC
TRBD1,TRBV28,once,TRBJ1-6,CASSPNRGRDSPLHF,TGTGCCAGCAGTCCAAACAGGGGTAGGGATTCACCCCTCCACTTT
.,TRBV6-2/TRBV6-3,few,TRBJ2-2,CASSLPAGNTGELFF,TGTGCCAGCAGCCTCCCCGCAGGCAACACCGGGGAGCTGTTTTTT
.,TRBV9,few,TRBJ2-5,CASSVGSGQGETQYF,TGTGCCAGCAGCGTAGGGTCCGGACAAGGGGAGACCCAGTACTTC
.,TRBV14,.,TRBJ2-2,CASSQQNTGELFF,TGTGCCAGCAGCCAACAGAACACCGGGGAGCTGTTTTTT
.,TRBV6-5,once,TRBJ1-2,CASAPGGPNYGYTF,TGTGCCAGCGCCCCGGGGGGACCTAACTATGGCTACACCTTC
.,TRBV11-3,.,TRBJ1-3,CASSSIPQAGDF,TGTGCCAGCAGCAGCATACCACAGGCGGGGGATTTT
.,TRBV7-6,.,TRBJ2-3,CASSLGRDTDTQYF,TGTGCCAGCAGCTTAGGGAGAGACACAGATACGCAGTATTTT
TRBD1,TRBV6-2/TRBV6-3,.,TRBJ2-2,CASSWRTGRPGELFF,TGTGCCAGCAGTTGGAGGACAGGTCGACCCGGGGAGCTGTTTTTT
.,TRBV3-1/TRBV3-2,once,TRBJ2-7,CASSQDVQPSYEQYF,TGTGCCAGCAGCCAAGATGTACAGCCCTCCTACGAGCAGTACTTC
.,TRBV11-2,.,TRBJ1-2,CASSLWEEGGYTF,TGTGCCAGCAGCTTATGGGAGGAAGGAGGCTACACCTTC
.,TRBV19,few,TRBJ1-6,CASSKDAAGRSPLHF,TGTGCCAGTAGTAAGGATGCAGCGGGGAGGTCACCCCTCCACTTT
.,TRBV5-5,.,TRBJ2-1,CASSLAGFPHNEQFF,TGTGCCAGCAGCTTGGCCGGGTTTCCCCACAATGAGCAGTTCTTC
.,TRBV3-1/TRBV3-2,.,TRBJ1-1,CASSPTGSNTEAFF,TGTGCCAGCAGCCCTACAGGGTCGAACACTGAAGCTTTCTTT
.,TRBV10-3,.,TRBJ2-5,CAISDGGSGGETQYF,TGTGCCATCAGTGATGGAGGGTCGGGTGGGGAGACCCAGTACTTC
TRBD1,TRBV7-2,.,TRBJ2-5,CASSLDRVRETQYF,TGTGCCAGCAGCTTGGACAGGGTACGCGAGACCCAGTACTTC
.,TRBV4-1,.,TRBJ1-5,CASSPSGGSNQPQHF,TGCGCCAGCAGCCCATCGGGGGGGAGCAATCAGCCCCAGCATTTT
TRBD1,TRBV7-9,.,TRBJ1-6,CASSSGTGSHF,TGTGCCAGCAGCTCCGGGACAGGGTCCCACTTT
.,TRBV28,.,TRBJ2-3,CASNGPGGTDTQYF,TGTGCCAGCAACGGACCAGGGGGCACAGATACGCAGTATTTT
.,TRBV7-2,.,TRBJ2-1,CASSLQQYRGFFF,TGTGCCAGCAGCTTACAGCAGTATAGAGGTTTTTTCTTC
TRBD1,TRBV10-3,.,TRBJ2-5,CAISRDREETQYF,TGTGCCATCAGTAGGGACAGGGAAGAGACCCAGTACTTC
TRBD1,TRBV19,.,TRBJ1-2,CASSLDRVYGYTF,TGTGCCAGTAGTTTGGACAGGGTCTATGGCTACACCTTC
TRBD2,TRBV5-1,once,TRBJ2-1,CASSLLAGGPNEQFF,TGCGCCAGCAGCTTACTAGCGGGAGGGCCGAATGAGCAGTTCTTC
TRBD2,TRBV9,once,TRBJ2-3,CASSLSGAPYAATDTQYF,TGTGCCAGCAGCCTTAGCGGGGCCCCCTATGCTGCCACAGATACGCAGTATTTT
.,TRBV2,.,TRBJ2-2,CASTSLVSTGELFF,TGTGCCAGCACCAGTCTAGTGAGCACCGGGGAGCTGTTTTTT
TRBD1,TRBV7-2,.,TRBJ1-3,CASSSRQGSGNTIYF,TGTGCCAGCAGCTCAAGACAGGGGTCTGGAAACACCATATATTTT
TRBD2,TRBV7-3,.,TRBJ2-5,CASSLGTSGRQGETQYF,TGTGCCAGCAGCTTAGGGACTAGCGGGAGACAAGGAGAGACCCAGTACTTC
.,TRBV27,many,TRBJ1-1,CASSFSGLSFF,TGTGCCAGCAGTTTTTCGGGTTTGTCTTTCTTT
TRBD1,TRBV11-3,.,TRBJ2-4,CASSLGGTVKNIQYF,TGTGCCAGCAGCTTAGGTGGGACAGTCAAAAACATTCAGTACTTC
TRBD2,TRBV18,.,TRBJ2-2,CASSPLAGGTRTGELFF,TGTGCCAGCTCACCACTAGCGGGGGGCACGAGGACCGGGGAGCTGTTTTTT
.,TRBV6-5,.,TRBJ1-2,CASRGLHRDNYGYTF,TGTGCCAGCAGGGGACTACATCGAGACAACTATGGCTACACCTTC
TRBD1,TRBV19,.,TRBJ1-4,CASSGQSTPWVDEKLFF,TGTGCCAGTTCGGGACAGTCAACCCCCTGGGTGGATGAAAAACTGTTTTTT
TRBD1,TRBV2,.,TRBJ1-6,CASKPRQGTGTSPLHF,TGTGCCAGCAAGCCTAGACAGGGGACAGGGACCTCACCCCTCCACTTT
.,TRBV9,.,TRBJ1-1,CASSAQENTEAFF,TGTGCCAGCAGCGCACAGGAGAACACTGAAGCTTTCTTT
TRBD1,TRBV5-4,.,TRBJ2-1,CASSRTGDNEQFF,TGTGCCAGCAGCCGTACAGGGGACAATGAGCAGTTCTTC